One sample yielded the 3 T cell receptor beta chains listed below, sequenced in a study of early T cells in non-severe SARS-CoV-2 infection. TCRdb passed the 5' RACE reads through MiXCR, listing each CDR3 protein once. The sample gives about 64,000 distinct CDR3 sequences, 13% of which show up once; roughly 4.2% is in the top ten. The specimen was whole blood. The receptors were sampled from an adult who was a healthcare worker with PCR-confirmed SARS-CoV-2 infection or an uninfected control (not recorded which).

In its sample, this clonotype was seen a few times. DNA for the CDR3: TGTGCCAGTAGTATTGGTTCCGGCCGCCTGTCCTACGAGCAGTACTTC. Encoded protein: CASSIGSGRLSYEQYF. The V and J genes are TRBV19 and TRBJ2-7, with no clear D. The ends were cut back, 3 bases at V and 1 base at J, with 16 bases in the middle. Germline V gene lookup returns CDR1 LNHDA and CDR2 SQIVND (reference sequence). The CDR3 has 16 residues.

DNA for the CDR3: TGTGCCAGCAGCCCCGTCGGGGCCAGGTCCTACGAGCAGTACTTC. Protein sequence: CASSPVGARSYEQYF. The chain combines TRBV6-2 or TRBV6-3 with TRBJ2-7, with D tentatively TRBD1 or TRBD2 (5 bases each). Germline CDR1 and CDR2: MNHEY and SVGEGT. The CDR3 spans 15 residues. Trimming removed 6 bases from V and 1 base from J, with 16 bases in between.

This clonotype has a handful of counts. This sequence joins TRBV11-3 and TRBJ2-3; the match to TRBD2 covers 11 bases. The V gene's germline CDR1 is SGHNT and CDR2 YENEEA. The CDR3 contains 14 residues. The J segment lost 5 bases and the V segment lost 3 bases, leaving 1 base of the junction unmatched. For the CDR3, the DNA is TGTGCCAGCAGCTTCGGGACTAGCGGAGATACGCAGTATTTT. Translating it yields CASSFGTSGDTQYF. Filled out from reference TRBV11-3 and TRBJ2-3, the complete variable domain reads EAGVVQSPRYKIIEKKQPVAFWCNPISGHNTLYWYLQNLGQGPELLIRYENEEAVDDSQLPKDRFSAERLKGVDSTLKIQPAELGDSAVYLCASSFGTSGDTQYFGPGTRLTVL.